Listed here are 24 T cell receptor beta chains from one sample, sequenced in a study of blood T cell repertoires in COVID-19. Measured with immunoSEQ multiplex PCR; TCRdb has only the in-frame clones, and not every one. The sample has roughly 60,000 clones; 87% are singletons. Sequencing was carried out using peripheral blood. The receptors stem from a middle-aged man with COVID-19, enrolled during active disease.

The chain carries TRBV28 and TRBJ2-3, with 9 positions matching TRBD1. CDR1 is MDHEN and CDR2 is SYDVKM in the germline V gene. The V gene end was trimmed by 3 bases and the J gene end by 6 bases; junction bases not matched to a gene: 13. This CDR3 has 17 amino acids. The CDR3 reads CASSFPGQGYIPDTQYF. CDR3 coding DNA: TGTGCCAGCAGTTTCCCCGGACAGGGGTACATTCCGGATACGCAGTATTTT.

The chain is built from TRBV9 and TRBJ2-6; 12 nucleotides line up with TRBD2. Germline-derived CDR1 and CDR2 are SGDLS and YYNGEE. This CDR3 is 18 amino acids long. V shed 4 bases, J shed 3 bases, and the junction held 8 bases outside the gene matches. This CDR3 is CASSQRLAGVGGANVLTF. In nucleotides, the CDR3 is TGTGCCAGCAGCCAGAGACTAGCGGGAGTGGGTGGGGCCAACGTCCTGACTTTC.

This chain joins TRBV29-1 and TRBJ2-3, with TRBD2 as a possible D gene (5 bases). V lost 4 bases, J lost 3 bases, and 11 bases lay in between. Per germline, CDR1 SQVTM and CDR2 ANQGSEA. The length of the CDR3 is 13 residues. In DNA form, the CDR3 reads TGCAGCGTTGCGCTAGCAGATACAGATACGCAGTATTTT. Its protein is CSVALADTDTQYF.

The rearrangement links TRBV7-8 to TRBJ2-7; 10 positions agree with TRBD2. From germline, CDR1 is SGHVS and CDR2 FQNEAQ. V gave up 5 bases and J gave up 2 bases; unmatched junction bases: 6. The CDR3 loop spans 15 amino acids. CDR3 bases: TGTGCCAGCAGCCCCTTAGCGGGGGGAACCTACGAGCAGTACTTC. This sequence encodes CASSPLAGGTYEQYF.

The chain employs TRBV10-3 and TRBJ1-2; weak D call: TRBD1 (6 bases). Trimming cost V 7 bases and J 8 bases, with 17 bases left between them. The CDR3 consists of 13 residues. The V gene's germline CDR1 is ENHRY and CDR2 SYGVKD. The CDR3 loop reads CAITRTALEGYTF. The CDR3 nucleotides read TGTGCCATCACTCGGACAGCATTAGAGGGCTACACCTTC.

The V call is TRBV6-6, the J call TRBJ2-1, with 10 bases lining up with TRBD2. Germline lookup yields CDR1 MNHNY and CDR2 SVGAGI (reference sequence). This CDR3 contains 15 residues. Unmatched junction bases numbered 8, after V lost 3 bases and J lost 9 bases. CDR3 coding DNA: TGTGCCAGCAGTTATCGGAGCGGGGGGGCTGGTGAGCAGTTCTTC. Translating gives CASSYRSGGAGEQFF.

The J gene is TRBJ2-2, the V gene TRBV18, with D tentatively TRBD1 (6 bases). V lost 4 bases and J 6 bases, leaving 9 bases between the germline ends. The CDR3 covers 13 residues. The V gene's germline CDR1 is KGHSH and CDR2 LQKENI. Here the CDR3 reads CASSQTGPGELFF. The DNA of the CDR3 is TGTGCCAGCTCACAGACAGGCCCCGGGGAGCTGTTTTTT.

This chain joins TRBV9 and TRBJ2-1; D is possibly TRBD2 (6 bases). The germline V gene has CDR1 SGDLS and CDR2 YYNGEE. With 3 bases removed from V and 3 bases from J, the gap between germline ends came to 16 bases. This CDR3 is 16 amino acids long. The CDR3 protein is CASSDGGESRYNEQFF. The CDR3 DNA sequence: TGTGCCAGCAGCGACGGAGGGGAGTCGCGCTACAATGAGCAGTTCTTC.

V usage is TRBV27 and J usage is TRBJ2-3; the match to TRBD2 covers 15 bases. V lost 4 bases, J lost 8 bases, and 7 bases stayed unmatched. The CDR3 length is 16 residues. Germline CDR1 and CDR2: MNHEY and SMNVEV (reference sequence). The CDR3 sequence: CASSSGTSGGLGTQYF. As DNA, the CDR3 is TGTGCCAGCAGTTCCGGGACTAGCGGGGGGCTGGGTACGCAGTATTTT.

The CDR3 DNA reads TGTGCCAGCAGCGTAAGTCGACAGCTTAATGAAAAACTGTTTTTT. It yields the protein CASSVSRQLNEKLFF. The rearrangement uses TRBV7-9 and TRBJ1-4; maybe TRBD1 (5 bases). Looked up from germline, CDR1 is SEHNR and CDR2 is FQNEAQ (reference sequence). V was shortened by 5 bases and J by 4 bases, with 14 bases between the two germline ends. The CDR3 extends over 15 amino acids.

The J gene is TRBJ1-2, the V gene TRBV29-1, with 7 bases matching TRBD1. The CDR3 is 13 residues long. J gave up 8 bases and V 7 bases, and 13 bases lay outside the gene matches. From germline, CDR1 is SQVTM and CDR2 ANQGSEA. The CDR3 DNA is TGCAGCGGAGGGACGACAGGGCTTGCGGGCTACACCTTC. Its protein is CSGGTTGLAGYTF.

CDR3 protein: CASSLGLLGELFF. DNA for the CDR3: TGTGCCAGCAGCTTAGGACTTCTCGGGGAGCTGTTTTTT. The V gene is TRBV11-2, the J gene TRBJ2-2; D is unclear. This CDR3 is 13 amino acids long. In germline, CDR1 is SGHAT, CDR2 FQNNGV. With 1 base removed from V and 7 bases from J, the gap between germline ends came to 7 bases.

The gene calls are TRBV6-5 and TRBJ1-1; no firm D call. Germline-derived CDR1 and CDR2 are MNHEY and SVGAGI. The V gene lost 5 bases and the J gene lost 8 bases, with 12 bases spanning the gap. This CDR3 contains 12 residues. The CDR3 DNA reads TGTGCCAGCAGTCCCCTAGGAGGCGAAGCTTTCTTT. Translating it yields CASSPLGGEAFF.

The sample holds one count of this clone. CDR3 bases: TGTGCCAGTAGCCCAGGGGGTAGGAGTGGGGCCAACGTCCTGACTTTC. This translates into CASSPGGRSGANVLTF. J is TRBJ2-6 and V is TRBV19; the match to TRBD1 covers 7 bases. The J segment lost 3 bases and the V segment lost 6 bases, leaving 8 bases of the junction unmatched. Germline assignment: CDR1 LNHDA and CDR2 SQIVND (reference sequence). This CDR3 is built from 16 residues.

The chain has TRBV3-1 (or the pseudogene TRBV3-2) and TRBJ2-5; a weak D match, TRBD2 (6 bases). Germline V lookup: CDR1 LGHDT, CDR2 YNNKEL (reference sequence). Trimming removed 5 bases at V and 5 bases at J, with 12 bases between. The CDR3 totals 13 residues. CDR3: CASSVLARETQYF. DNA of the CDR3: TGTGCCAGCAGCGTACTAGCAAGGGAGACCCAGTACTTC.

This clone has only one observation. V gene TRBV12-3 or TRBV12-4 combines with J gene TRBJ2-2; D call uncertain. Deletions cut 4 bases from V and 4 bases from J, with 4 bases between. The CDR3 runs to 12 residues. CDR3 protein: CASSSSTGELFF. The CDR3 region has the DNA TGTGCCAGCAGTTCATCCACCGGGGAGCTGTTTTTT.

This sequence joins TRBV6-1 and TRBJ1-3; 7 bases align to TRBD1. CDR1 is MNHNS and CDR2 is SASEGT in the germline V gene. V trimming: 2 bases; J trimming: 0 bases; junction bases outside the gene matches: 13. The CDR3 consists of 19 residues. The CDR3 nucleotides are TGTGCCAGCAGTGAACGATGGACAGGTCTATTCCTCTCTGGAAACACCATATATTTT. Its translation is CASSERWTGLFLSGNTIYF.

The chain joins TRBV6-2 or TRBV6-3 to TRBJ1-3; D ambiguous. V was trimmed by 6 bases and J by 1 base, leaving 13 bases between them. The CDR3 covers 15 residues. Germline lookup yields CDR1 MNHEY and CDR2 SVGEGT. The CDR3 DNA follows: TGTGCCAGCAGCGCTCATCGAGGGTCTGGAAACACCATATATTTT. It codes for CASSAHRGSGNTIYF.

V is TRBV6-5 and J is TRBJ1-6; no clear D gene. CDR3 length: 14 amino acids. The germline V and J ends were trimmed by 2 bases and 5 bases, with 7 bases remaining between them. CDR1 and CDR2 (germline): MNHEY, SVGAGI. The CDR3 region has the DNA TGTGCCAGCAGTTACAAGCGGGATAATTCACCCCTCCACTTT. This gives the protein CASSYKRDNSPLHF.

The rearrangement uses TRBV2 and TRBJ2-3; D might be TRBD1 (5 bases). V gave up 6 bases and J gave up 0 bases, with 13 bases separating them. The CDR3 is 15 residues long. Looked up from germline, CDR1 is SNHLY and CDR2 is FYNNEI. The CDR3 reads CASSSTGSSTDTQYF. CDR3 in DNA: TGTGCCAGCAGCTCCACAGGCTCTAGCACAGATACGCAGTATTTT.

V is TRBV3-1 (or the pseudogene TRBV3-2) and J is TRBJ2-2; tentatively, D is TRBD2 (5 bases). CDR1 is LGHDT, CDR2 YNNKEL, per germline (reference sequence). V dropped 0 bases and J dropped 0 bases, with 11 bases sitting between them. CDR3 length: 17 amino acids. CDR3 coding DNA: TGTGCCAGCAGCCAAGATGCGGAGGCACCGAACACCGGGGAGCTGTTTTTT. It encodes CASSQDAEAPNTGELFF.

This chain links TRBV28 with TRBJ1-2; TRBD1 might be the D (5 bases). CDR3 length equals 15 residues. V was pared by 6 bases and J by 0 bases, with 14 bases between. The germline V gene has CDR1 MDHEN and CDR2 SYDVKM. The CDR3 is CASRVGGRANYGYTF. The CDR3 bases are TGTGCCAGCAGGGTGGGGGGAAGGGCTAACTATGGCTACACCTTC.

This clone was observed a handful of times. V usage is TRBV5-1 and J usage is TRBJ1-3, with unresolved D. The CDR3 is 15 residues long. Germline V gene data show CDR1 as SGHRS and CDR2 as YFSETQ. V was trimmed by 0 bases and J by 0 bases, leaving 7 bases between them. The CDR3 bases are TGCGCCAGCAGCTTGGTAGGGAGCTCTGGAAACACCATATATTTT. As protein: CASSLVGSSGNTIYF.

The rearrangement links TRBV11-2 to TRBJ2-3, with D unresolved. Germline loops: CDR1 SGHAT, CDR2 FQNNGV. V dropped 3 bases and J dropped 0 bases, with 10 bases sitting between them. The CDR3 runs to 15 residues. DNA of the CDR3: TGTGCCAGCAGCTTCACCCTGACTAGCACAGATACGCAGTATTTT. As protein: CASSFTLTSTDTQYF. Combining the CDR3 with reference TRBV11-2 and TRBJ2-3 gives the whole variable domain EAGVAQSPRYKIIEKRQSVAFWCNPISGHATLYWYQQILGQGPKLLIQFQNNGVVDDSQLPKDRFSAERLKGVDSTLKIQPAKLEDSAVYLCASSFTLTSTDTQYFGPGTRLTVL.